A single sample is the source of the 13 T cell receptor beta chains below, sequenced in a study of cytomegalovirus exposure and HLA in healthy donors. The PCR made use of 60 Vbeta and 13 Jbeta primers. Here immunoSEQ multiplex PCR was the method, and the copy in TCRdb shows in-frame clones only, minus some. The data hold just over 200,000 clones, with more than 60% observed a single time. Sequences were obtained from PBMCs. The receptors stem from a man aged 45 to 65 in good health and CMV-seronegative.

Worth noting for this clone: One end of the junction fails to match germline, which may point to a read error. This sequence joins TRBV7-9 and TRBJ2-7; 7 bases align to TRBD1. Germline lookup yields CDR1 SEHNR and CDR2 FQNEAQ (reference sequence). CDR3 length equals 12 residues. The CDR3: CASRLGTAEQYF. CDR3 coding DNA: TGTGCCAGCAGGTTAGGGACAGCCGAGCAGTACTTC.

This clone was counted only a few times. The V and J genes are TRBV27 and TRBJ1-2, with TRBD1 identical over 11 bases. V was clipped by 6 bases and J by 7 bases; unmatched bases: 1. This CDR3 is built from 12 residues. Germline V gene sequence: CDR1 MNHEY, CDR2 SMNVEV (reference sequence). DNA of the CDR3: TGTGCCAGCAGAGGGACAGGGGGTGGCTACACCTTC. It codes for CASRGTGGGYTF.

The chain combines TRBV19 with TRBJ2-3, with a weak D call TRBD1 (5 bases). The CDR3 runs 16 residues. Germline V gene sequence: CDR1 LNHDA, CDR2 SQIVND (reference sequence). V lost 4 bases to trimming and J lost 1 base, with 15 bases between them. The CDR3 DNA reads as TGTGCCAGTAGTACCGGAACAGGTTACGGCACAGATACGCAGTATTTT. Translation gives CASSTGTGYGTDTQYF.

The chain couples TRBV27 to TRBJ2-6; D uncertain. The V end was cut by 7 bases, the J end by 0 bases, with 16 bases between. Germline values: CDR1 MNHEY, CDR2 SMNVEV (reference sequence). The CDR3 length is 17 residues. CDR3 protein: CASTSTRLISGANVLTF. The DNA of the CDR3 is TGTGCCAGCACCTCGACCCGACTTATCTCTGGGGCCAACGTCCTGACTTTC.

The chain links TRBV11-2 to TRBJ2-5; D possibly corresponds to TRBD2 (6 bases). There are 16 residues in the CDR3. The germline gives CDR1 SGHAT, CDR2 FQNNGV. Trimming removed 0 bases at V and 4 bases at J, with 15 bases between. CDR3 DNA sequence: TGTGCCAGCAGCTTAGAGGGGGGACGTATCTTAGAGACCCAGTACTTC. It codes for CASSLEGGRILETQYF.

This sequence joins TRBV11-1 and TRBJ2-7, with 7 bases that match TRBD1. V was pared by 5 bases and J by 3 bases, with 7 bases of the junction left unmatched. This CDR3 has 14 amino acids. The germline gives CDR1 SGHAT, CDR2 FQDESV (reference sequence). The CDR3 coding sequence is TGTGCCAGCAGCCCCGGGACAGTTGACTACGAGCAGTACTTC. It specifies CASSPGTVDYEQYF. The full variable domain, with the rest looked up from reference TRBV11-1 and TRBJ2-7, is EAEVAQSPRYKITEKSQAVAFWCDPISGHATLYWYRQILGQGPELLVQFQDESVVDDSQLPKDRFSAERLKGVDSTLKIQPAELGDSAMYLCASSPGTVDYEQYFGPGTRLTVT.

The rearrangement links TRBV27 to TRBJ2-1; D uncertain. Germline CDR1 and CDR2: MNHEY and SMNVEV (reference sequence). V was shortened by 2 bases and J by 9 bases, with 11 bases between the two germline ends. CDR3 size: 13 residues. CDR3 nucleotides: TGTGCCAGCAGTTTAGCAGCGAAGAGTGAGCAGTTCTTC. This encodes CASSLAAKSEQFF.

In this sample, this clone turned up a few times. The CDR3 reads CASSQGDSPYEQYF. The DNA of the CDR3 is TGCGCCAGCAGCCAAGGGGACAGCCCCTACGAGCAGTACTTC. The chain recombines TRBV4-1 with TRBJ2-7; 7 bases agree with TRBD1. The germline CDR1 and CDR2 sequences are MGHRA and YSYEKL. After removal of 1 base from V and 2 bases from J, the junction contained 2 bases not matched to a gene. The CDR3 runs to 14 residues.

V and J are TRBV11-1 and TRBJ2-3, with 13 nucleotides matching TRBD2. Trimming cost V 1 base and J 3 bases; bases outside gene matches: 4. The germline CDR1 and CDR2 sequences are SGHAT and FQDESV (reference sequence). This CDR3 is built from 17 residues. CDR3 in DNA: TGTGCCAGCAGCTTAGGGACTAGCGGGAGTGGGACAGATACGCAGTATTTT. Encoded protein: CASSLGTSGSGTDTQYF.

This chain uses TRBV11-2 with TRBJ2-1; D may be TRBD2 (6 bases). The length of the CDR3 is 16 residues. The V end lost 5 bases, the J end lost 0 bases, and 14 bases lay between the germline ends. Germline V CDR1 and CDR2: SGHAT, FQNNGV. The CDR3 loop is CASSQRDFSSYNEQFF. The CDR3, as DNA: TGTGCCAGCAGCCAAAGGGACTTTAGCTCCTACAATGAGCAGTTCTTC. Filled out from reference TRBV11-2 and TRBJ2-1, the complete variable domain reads EAGVAQSPRYKIIEKRQSVAFWCNPISGHATLYWYQQILGQGPKLLIQFQNNGVVDDSQLPKDRFSAERLKGVDSTLKIQPAKLEDSAVYLCASSQRDFSSYNEQFFGPGTRLTVL.

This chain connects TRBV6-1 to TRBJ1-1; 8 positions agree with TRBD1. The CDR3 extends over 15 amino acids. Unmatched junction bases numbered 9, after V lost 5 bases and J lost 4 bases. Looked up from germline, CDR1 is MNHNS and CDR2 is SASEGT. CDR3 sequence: CASSSTDRAGTEAFF. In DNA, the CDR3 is TGTGCCAGCAGTTCAACGGACAGGGCAGGCACTGAAGCTTTCTTT.

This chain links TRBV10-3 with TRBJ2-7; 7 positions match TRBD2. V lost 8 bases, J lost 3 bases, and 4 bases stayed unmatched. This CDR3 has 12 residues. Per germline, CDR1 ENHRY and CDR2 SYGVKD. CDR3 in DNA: TGTGCCATCGGGAGGGAGATCTACGAGCAGTACTTC. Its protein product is CAIGREIYEQYF.

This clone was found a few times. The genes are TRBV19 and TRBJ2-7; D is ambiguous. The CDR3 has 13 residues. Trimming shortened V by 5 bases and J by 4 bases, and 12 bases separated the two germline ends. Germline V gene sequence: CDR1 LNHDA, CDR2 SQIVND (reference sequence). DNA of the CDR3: TGTGCCAGTAGTGCCCGCGAGGCGTACGAGCAGTACTTC. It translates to CASSAREAYEQYF.